This entry is about one TCR beta chain. Its binding antigen is unknown. Qualities for individual bases were not recorded, and no much larger clone is one base off. This entry belongs to a study of cytomegalovirus exposure and HLA in healthy donors listed by TCRdb under 2017. For the wider study: According to a later analysis, one platform produced both the 120 validation repertoires and the 666 repertoires of the first cohort. The study aimed to test whether cataloging public T cell receptors could reveal signatures of past pathogen exposure. Besides the first cohort of 550 to 750 subjects, a separate validation cohort made up of over a hundred different subjects was used. High-throughput TCR immunosequencing, statistical association of individual TCRs with disease status, and machine learning were combined to predict cytomegalovirus infection status. Overall study outcomes, separate from this receptor: The study listed 150 to 200 TCR beta chains as associated with cytomegalovirus. A few of the identified cytomegalovirus-associated TCR beta chains were confirmed in vitro to be specific for cytomegalovirus antigens. Of the cluster scores, 94% were above 0 in a later analysis, which found that TCRs clustered in the first cohort also tended to co-occur in the 120 or so validation repertoires. The classifier was reported to diagnose cytomegalovirus status with high specificity and sensitivity in both the original cohort and the validation cohort. Across donors, most TCR sequences were observed very rarely, whereas some public TCRs were present in many individuals. A later analysis lacked HLA typing for the validation cohort, so it scored co-occurrence in that cohort across all 120 or so repertoires. It was suggested by the authors that the approach could potentially be generalized to other disease states and immunological phenotypes.

Separate from the roughly 650-subject first cohort, the validation cohort of about 110 subjects was the group to which the donors belonged. The germline V gene yields SGHDT for CDR1 and YYEEEE for CDR2. A distance of 26 bases separates the germline ends of V and J, which lose 0 bases and 5 bases respectively. The CDR3 numbers 19 residues from cysteine through phenylalanine. Solely the CDR3 DNA is kept, with 57 bases framed from the first base. Libraries were prepared through the immunoSEQ multiplex PCR assay. Per the authors' processing: A statistical classification framework was built to diagnose cytomegalovirus status from the catalog of TCR beta chain sequences. The source is immuneACCESS, and TCRdb retained only in-frame sequences with V and J called. Part of the clones is not carried over; for the studies checked, unresolved V genes explain less than half of this, and the remainder is unexplained. V and J calls and clone size are given by that table; D and trimming were obtained from the DNA. In this sample the table shows tens of thousands of clones, over 90% of which occur a single time. The ten largest clones take up roughly 3.2% of the sample.

The sequence came from a woman younger than 30 in good health and CMV-seropositive. The rearranged chain carries TRBV5-6 and TRBJ2-5; TRBD1 could be the D gene, as 6 bases match. Sequencing used PBMCs. Here is the DNA: TGTGCCAGCAGCTTGGTGGGGTTAATACGGGACATAACTGGGGAGACCCAGTACTTC. This translates into CASSLVGLIRDITGETQYF.